This passage covers 24 T cell receptor beta chains from one sample sequenced in a study of response to subunit inactivated influenza vaccine. TCRdb reprocessed the RT-PCR reads with MiXCR, giving one entry per CDR3 protein. In the table there are 200,000 to 300,000 distinct CDR3 sequences, 12% of which are singletons. The sequencing used non-naive T cells sorted from PBMCs, collected 14 to 15 days before vaccination. The receptor set was obtained from a man in his fifties or sixties who received an inactivated influenza vaccine.

The chain couples TRBV20-1 to TRBJ1-4, with unresolved D. V lost 5 bases to trimming and J lost 0 bases, with 13 bases between them. This CDR3 is built from 15 residues. Germline CDR1 is DFQATT and CDR2 is SNEGSKA (reference sequence). The CDR3 loop reads CSASPGTSTNEKLFF. For the CDR3, the DNA is TGCAGTGCTTCCCCAGGAACCTCAACTAATGAAAAACTGTTTTTT.

The CDR3 protein is CASSFDGTNTIYF. The CDR3, as DNA: TGTGCCAGCAGTTTCGACGGTACAAACACCATATATTTT. The chain combines TRBV12-3 or TRBV12-4 with TRBJ1-3; D is unclear. V was pared by 3 bases and J by 6 bases, with 9 bases between. The CDR3 runs 13 residues.

The chain joins TRBV5-1 to TRBJ2-4; D possibly uses TRBD1 or TRBD2 (5 bases each). Germline assignment: CDR1 SGHRS and CDR2 YFSETQ. Trimming cost V 4 bases and J 2 bases, with 10 bases left between them. The CDR3 extends over 14 amino acids. The CDR3 spells CASSPRGPKNIQYF. The CDR3 DNA follows: TGCGCCAGCAGCCCCCGGGGACCCAAAAACATTCAGTACTTC.

This clonotype was seen more than once but under ten times. The chain recombines TRBV7-2 with TRBJ2-7; 9 nucleotides match TRBD1. V trimming: 7 bases; J trimming: 3 bases; junction bases outside the gene matches: 13. CDR3 length: 16 amino acids. Germline V gene sequence: CDR1 SGHTA, CDR2 FQGNSA. CDR3 protein: CASTLSRGQGFYEQYF. For the CDR3, the DNA is TGTGCCAGCACCCTGTCCCGGGGACAGGGTTTCTACGAGCAGTACTTC.

This clonotype was counted many times. The V gene is TRBV20-1, the J gene TRBJ2-1; D is uncertain. The CDR3 has 10 amino acids. V was pared by 1 base and J by 7 bases, with 2 bases between. Germline V lookup: CDR1 DFQATT, CDR2 SNEGSKA (reference sequence). In DNA, the CDR3 is TGCAGTGCTAGAGTGAATGAGCAGTTCTTC. Translated: CSARVNEQFF.

This clonotype was counted ten times or more. The rearrangement uses TRBV28 and TRBJ2-5, with a weak D call TRBD1 (6 bases). The V gene lost 4 bases and the J gene lost 4 bases, with 13 bases spanning the gap. The CDR3 length is 14 residues. Germline CDR1 MDHEN, CDR2 SYDVKM. The CDR3 loop reads CASSYLTGRETQYF. The CDR3 DNA is TGTGCCAGCAGTTATCTGACAGGAAGAGAGACCCAGTACTTC.

The genes are TRBV7-2 and TRBJ2-4; D is tentatively TRBD1 or TRBD2 (5 bases each). V was clipped by 4 bases and J by 0 bases, with 10 bases between them. Per germline, CDR1 SGHTA and CDR2 FQGNSA. This CDR3 has 15 amino acids. CDR3 protein: CASSSTGLAKNIQYF. CDR3 nucleotides: TGTGCCAGCAGCTCCACGGGGCTAGCCAAAAACATTCAGTACTTC.

The chain recombines TRBV2 with TRBJ1-6, with 7 bases that match TRBD1. The germline V gene has CDR1 SNHLY and CDR2 FYNNEI. V shed 4 bases, J shed 14 bases, and the junction held 11 bases outside the gene matches. The CDR3 spans 14 residues. The CDR3 is CASSVEGAVQSLHF. In DNA, the CDR3 is TGTGCCAGCAGTGTGGAGGGGGCCGTTCAATCCCTCCACTTT.

This chain links TRBV4-2 with TRBJ2-1; D remains unclear. The V gene's germline CDR1 is LGHNA and CDR2 YNFKEQ. V was shortened by 4 bases and J by 8 bases, with 24 bases between the two germline ends. The CDR3 spans 17 residues. This CDR3 reads CASSRLSQAVPSDEQFF. CDR3 DNA sequence: TGTGCCAGCAGCCGCCTTTCGCAGGCGGTTCCTTCGGATGAGCAGTTCTTC.

This clonotype turned up a few times. V is TRBV6-1 and J is TRBJ1-2; a possible D gene is TRBD1 (6 bases). Germline CDR1 and CDR2: MNHNS and SASEGT. The CDR3 sequence is 12 residues long. Trimming left V 8 bases short and J 2 bases short, with 9 bases between. The CDR3 coding sequence is TGTGCCAGCTCGACAGGAAACTATGGCTACACCTTC. This gives the protein CASSTGNYGYTF.

This clonotype was counted only a few times. The V gene is TRBV20-1, the J gene TRBJ2-7, with D tentatively TRBD1 or TRBD2 (6 bases each). The CDR3 length is 14 residues. Germline CDR1 DFQATT, CDR2 SNEGSKA (reference sequence). V lost 2 bases to trimming and J lost 2 bases, with 13 bases between them. The CDR3 region is CSARSEGGPYEQYF. CDR3 nucleotide sequence: TGCAGTGCTAGATCAGAGGGGGGACCCTACGAGCAGTACTTC.

This clonotype was seen a few times. The CDR3 protein is CASRGQGARYEQYF. In nucleotides, the CDR3 is TGTGCCAGCAGGGGACAGGGGGCCCGCTACGAGCAGTACTTC. V is TRBV6-2 or TRBV6-3 and J is TRBJ2-7; 12 nucleotides agree with TRBD1. Germline CDR1 reads MNHEY; CDR2 reads SVGEGT. V gave up 6 bases and J gave up 3 bases; unmatched junction bases: 3. CDR3 length: 14 amino acids.

The CDR3 protein is CASSPGLLTEAFF. The DNA of the CDR3 is TGTGCCAGCAGTCCAGGCTTACTTACTGAAGCTTTCTTT. The chain carries TRBV12-3 or TRBV12-4 and TRBJ1-1; D gene unclear. The CDR3 is 13 amino acids. Trimming removed 5 bases at V and 5 bases at J, with 12 bases between.

This clonotype occurred a few times. The chain carries TRBV20-1 and TRBJ2-3; D uncertain. This CDR3 region has 12 residues. V was cut by 6 bases and J by 7 bases, with 14 bases left in between. Germline V lookup: CDR1 DFQATT, CDR2 SNEGSKA (reference sequence). CDR3 DNA sequence: TGCAGTGCCCCTCAAATCTCTTATACGCAGTATTTT. It codes for CSAPQISYTQYF.

This clonotype was seen a handful of times. The V gene is TRBV5-5, the J gene TRBJ1-1; 8 bases are shared with TRBD1. Germline V gives CDR1 SGHKS, CDR2 YYEKEE (reference sequence). The CDR3 runs to 14 residues. The J segment lost 3 bases and the V segment lost 0 bases, leaving 1 base of the junction unmatched. The CDR3 sequence: CASSLGTGYTEAFF. CDR3 bases: TGTGCCAGCAGCTTGGGGACAGGGTACACTGAAGCTTTCTTT. Using reference TRBV5-5 and TRBJ1-1 for the parts outside the CDR3, the full variable domain is DAGVTQSPTHLIKTRGQQVTLRCSPISGHKSVSWYQQVLGQGPQFIFQYYEKEERGRGNFPDRFSARQFPNYSSELNVNALLLGDSALYLCASSLGTGYTEAFFGQGTRLTVV.

By share of the sample, this clonotype is medium-sized. The V and J genes are TRBV7-2 and TRBJ2-3; 7 nucleotides align to TRBD1. The germline CDR1 and CDR2 sequences are SGHTA and FQGNSA. V dropped 1 base and J dropped 6; count of bases not matched to a gene: 10. The CDR3 runs 16 residues. The CDR3 sequence: CASSLEWDSELDTQYF. The DNA for the CDR3 is TGTGCCAGCAGCTTAGAGTGGGACAGCGAGCTCGATACGCAGTATTTT. Together with reference TRBV7-2 and TRBJ2-3, the CDR3 gives the full variable domain: GAGVSQSPSNKVTEKGKDVELRCDPISGHTALYWYRQSLGQGLEFLIYFQGNSAPDKSGLPSDRFSAERTGGSVSTLTIQRTQQEDSAVYLCASSLEWDSELDTQYFGPGTRLTVL.

The chain has TRBV12-3 or TRBV12-4 and TRBJ2-3; TRBD1 matches 9 bases. The junction had 10 bases not matched to a gene; V was cut back by 5 bases and J by 4 bases. This CDR3 contains 16 residues. The CDR3 region has the DNA TGTGCCAGCAGTCCTCCGGGACAGGGACTCCCAGATACGCAGTATTTT. Its translation: CASSPPGQGLPDTQYF.

This clonotype occurred many times. The J gene is TRBJ2-3, the V gene TRBV5-4; tentatively, D is TRBD2 (7 bases). Germline CDR1 SGHNT, CDR2 YYREEE (reference sequence). Trimming removed 4 bases at V and 0 bases at J, with 12 bases between. CDR3 length equals 15 residues. The DNA of the CDR3 is TGTGCCAGCAGCCCTGGGGGGGCTAGCACAGATACGCAGTATTTT. Amino acids: CASSPGGASTDTQYF.

Ten or more counts support this clonotype. The chain links TRBV9 to TRBJ2-7; TRBD1 aligns across 8 bases. Germline V gene data show CDR1 as SGDLS and CDR2 as YYNGEE. CDR3 size: 14 residues. The V and J ends lost 4 bases and 5 bases, in that order; junction bases with no gene match: 8. In nucleotides, the CDR3 is TGTGCCAGCAGCCCCCGGACAGGGCTGGACGAGCAGTACTTC. Translated, it gives CASSPRTGLDEQYF.

The rearrangement links TRBV6-1 to TRBJ2-7; 8 positions agree with TRBD2. The CDR3 contains 14 residues. The V segment lost 8 bases and the J segment 1 base; nucleotides outside the gene matches: 7. Germline V gene lookup returns CDR1 MNHNS and CDR2 SASEGT. CDR3 coding DNA: TGTGCCAGCGACCGGCGGGGGGAGTCCTACGAGCAGTACTTC. It is translated as CASDRRGESYEQYF.

The chain has TRBV6-2 or TRBV6-3 and TRBJ1-1; 10 nucleotides match TRBD1. This CDR3 is built from 16 residues. V lost 4 bases, J lost 0 bases, and 5 bases stayed unmatched. CDR1 and CDR2 (germline): MNHEY, SVGEGT. The CDR3 sequence is CASSFSDRGVNTEAFF. The CDR3 DNA reads TGTGCCAGCAGTTTTTCGGACAGGGGGGTGAACACTGAAGCTTTCTTT.

The chain combines TRBV5-8 with TRBJ2-1; 8 bases are a match to TRBD1. Germline CDR1 SGHTS, CDR2 YDEGEE. This CDR3 is 14 amino acids long. Trimming took 4 bases from V and 6 from J; bases not matched to a gene: 6. In DNA, the CDR3 is TGTGCCAGCAGCAGACAGGGGTCCCTCAATGAGCAGTTCTTC. Translation: CASSRQGSLNEQFF. The full variable domain, its missing parts supplied by reference TRBV5-8 and TRBJ2-1, is EAGVTQSPTHLIKTRGQQATLRCSPISGHTSVYWYQQALGLGLQFLLWYDEGEERNRGNFPPRFSGRQFPNYSSELNVNALELEDSALYLCASSRQGSLNEQFFGPGTRLTVL.

This clonotype was seen ten or more times. This chain joins TRBV10-3 and TRBJ2-5; D is tentatively TRBD1 or TRBD2 (6 bases each). This CDR3 contains 15 residues. Germline CDR1 and CDR2: ENHRY and SYGVKD. V lost 0 bases and J 4 bases, leaving 12 bases between the germline ends. The CDR3 protein is CAISESTGGGETQYF. CDR3 DNA sequence: TGTGCCATCAGTGAGTCGACAGGAGGGGGAGAGACCCAGTACTTC.

About this clonotype itself: One end of the junction fails to match germline, which may point to a read error. J is TRBJ2-1 and V is TRBV4-2; D is uncertain. This CDR3 comprises 13 residues. The V gene's germline CDR1 is LGHNA and CDR2 YNFKEQ. The CDR3 sequence: CASSQDGGYEQSF. In DNA form, the CDR3 reads TGTGCCAGCAGCCAAGATGGCGGCTATGAGCAGTCCTTC.